A few counts support the clone carrying this T cell receptor beta chain. Its antigen is currently unknown. With the library built for alpha chains, this beta chain is off target and its frequency is not meaningful. The sample originates from a study of spatial heterogeneity in lung cancer. Study-level findings and limits: It was found that expanded intratumoral alpha and beta TCR counts tracked tumor mutation counts.

TCRdb recomputed calls from the 5' RACE reads with MiXCR, one row per CDR3 protein. The sample carries over 2,500 distinct CDR3 sequences, approximately 54% recorded once. From germline, CDR1 is LNHDA and CDR2 SQIVND (reference sequence). This CDR3 spans 14 amino acids. Unmatched junction bases numbered 9, after V lost 7 bases and J lost 3 bases. Time point denoted: sample taken at primary tumor resection. The V and J genes are TRBV19 and TRBJ2-7; TRBD1 aligns across 7 bases. This sample comprised lung tumor tissue, obtained at surgery. This sequence was found in a male donor with early-stage non-small cell lung cancer. CDR3 sequence (DNA): TGTGCCAGTAAGGCTTCCGGGGACAGCTACGAGCAGTACTTC. As protein: CASKASGDSYEQYF.